These 17 T cell receptor beta chains came from one sample sequenced in a study of CD8 T cells in ankylosing spondylitis (dated by TCRdb to 2015 to 2018). Library generation was performed with 5' RACE. For sequencing, an Illumina HiSeq 2500 was employed. TCRdb reprocessing: public reads trimmed at Q25 with fastp, clones called with MiXCR, in-frame beta chains kept. One record per CDR3 amino acid sequence lists the most common genes and DNA. The sample table shows about 110,000 distinct CDR3 sequences, and under 30% are seen once. The ten top clones hold approximately 13% of the sample. Material: synovial fluid, either unsorted or a sorted T cell fraction (not recorded which). The receptors were sampled from a male donor with ankylosing spondylitis.

In this sample, this clonotype turned up many times. The V gene is TRBV20-1, the J gene TRBJ1-1, with D possibly being TRBD1 (6 bases). Trimming stripped 0 bases from V and 4 bases from J, with 15 bases between. CDR1 DFQATT and CDR2 SNEGSKA come from the germline V gene (reference sequence). The CDR3 consists of 15 residues. This CDR3 is CSARDPWGLGTEAFF. The CDR3 DNA is TGCAGTGCTAGAGATCCGTGGGGGCTGGGCACTGAAGCTTTCTTT.

The chain links TRBV18 to TRBJ1-1; perhaps TRBD1 as D (6 bases). This CDR3 has 15 residues. V lost 3 bases, J lost 0 bases, and 11 bases lay in between. Germline CDR1 reads KGHSH; CDR2 reads LQKENI. CDR3 residues: CASSPNTGLNTEAFF. DNA of the CDR3: TGTGCCAGCTCACCCAATACAGGGTTGAACACTGAAGCTTTCTTT.

The chain has TRBV19 and TRBJ2-3, with unresolved D. The CDR3 is 13 amino acids. With 4 bases removed from V and 2 bases from J, the gap between germline ends came to 7 bases. Germline CDR1 LNHDA, CDR2 SQIVND (reference sequence). The CDR3 bases are TGTGCCAGTAGTAAGCAACTCACAGATACGCAGTATTTT. Protein sequence: CASSKQLTDTQYF.

In this sample, this clonotype turned up a few times. V gene TRBV20-1 combines with J gene TRBJ2-5; 14 nucleotides match TRBD2. This CDR3 spans 18 amino acids. V dropped 0 bases and J dropped 7; count of bases not matched to a gene: 13. Germline-derived CDR1 and CDR2 are DFQATT and SNEGSKA (reference sequence). This CDR3 reads CSARDLGLAGVPMGTQYF. The CDR3 region has the DNA TGCAGTGCTAGAGACTTGGGACTAGCGGGAGTTCCTATGGGGACCCAGTACTTC.

The sample holds a few counts of this clonotype. The chain uses TRBV10-3 and TRBJ1-1, with 12 bases that match TRBD1. The CDR3 extends over 15 amino acids. V was clipped by 6 bases and J by 1 base; unmatched bases: 3. Germline CDR1 ENHRY, CDR2 SYGVKD. CDR3 sequence reads: CAIRGQGAGNTEAFF. CDR3 DNA: TGTGCCATCAGGGGACAGGGGGCTGGGAACACTGAAGCTTTCTTT.

This clonotype was seen more than once but under ten times. The chain joins TRBV2 to TRBJ2-7, with D tentatively TRBD1 (6 bases). The germline V gene has CDR1 SNHLY and CDR2 FYNNEI. V lost 7 bases, J lost 8 bases, and 12 bases lay in between. The CDR3 has 11 amino acids. In DNA form, the CDR3 reads TGTGCCAGCACAAGACAGGACAAGCAGTACTTC. Protein product: CASTRQDKQYF.

There are a few counts of this clonotype. This rearrangement joins TRBV5-5 to TRBJ2-1, with D uncertain. The CDR3 has 15 residues. Per germline, CDR1 SGHKS and CDR2 YYEKEE (reference sequence). V lost 4 bases, J lost 0 bases, and 11 bases lay in between. The chain's CDR3 is CASSRQESSYNEQFF. CDR3 sequence (DNA): TGTGCCAGCAGCCGCCAGGAGAGCTCCTACAATGAGCAGTTCTTC.

This clonotype is a singleton in its sample. In DNA, the CDR3 is TGCGCCAGCAGCATCGGACAGGTGGGGGGCTATGGCTACACCTTC. Its translation is CASSIGQVGGYGYTF. The chain links TRBV5-1 to TRBJ1-2; 7 bases line up with TRBD1. Trimming took 4 bases from V and 4 from J; bases not matched to a gene: 10. This CDR3 has 15 residues. Germline loops: CDR1 SGHRS, CDR2 YFSETQ.

This clonotype was seen repeatedly, ten times or more. The chain couples TRBV5-1 to TRBJ2-3; tentative D call: TRBD1 (6 bases). The ends were cut back, 4 bases at V and 2 bases at J, with 11 bases in the middle. There are 14 residues in the CDR3. Germline CDR1 is SGHRS and CDR2 is YFSETQ. As DNA, the CDR3 is TGCGCCAGCAGCCAAACAGGGACCACAGATACGCAGTATTTT. It encodes CASSQTGTTDTQYF.

This clonotype occurred many times. This rearrangement joins TRBV15 to TRBJ2-3; 10 bases agree with TRBD2. V shed 1 base and J 6 bases; nucleotides not matched to a gene: 7. The CDR3 loop spans 16 amino acids. Germline assignment: CDR1 LNHNV and CDR2 YYDKDF (reference sequence). The CDR3 DNA follows: TGTGCCACCAGCAGAGGAAGAGCGGGAGGGGCTGATACGCAGTATTTT. This codes for CATSRGRAGGADTQYF.

The rearrangement uses TRBV4-2 and TRBJ1-4, with a possible D match to TRBD1 (5 bases). V lost 1 base to trimming and J lost 0 bases, with 9 bases between them. This CDR3 is 16 amino acids long. Germline V gene sequence: CDR1 LGHNA, CDR2 YNFKEQ. The CDR3 here is CASSQAWTPTNEKLFF. The DNA for the CDR3 is TGTGCCAGCAGCCAAGCTTGGACACCAACTAATGAAAAACTGTTTTTT.

Here the CDR3 DNA reads TGTGCCAGCAGCTTGGTAGCGGGAGAACGTGAGCAGTTCTTC. Its translation: CASSLVAGEREQFF. The chain carries TRBV7-9 and TRBJ2-1; 9 bases match TRBD2. J was trimmed by 9 bases and V by 3 bases; bases with no gene match: 6. The germline CDR1 and CDR2 sequences are SEHNR and FQNEAQ (reference sequence). The CDR3 is made up of 14 amino acids. Full variable domain (missing parts from reference TRBV7-9 and TRBJ2-1): DTGVSQNPRHKITKRGQNVTFRCDPISEHNRLYWYRQTLGQGPEFLTYFQNEAQLEKSRLLSDRFSAERPKGSFSTLEIQRTEQGDSAMYLCASSLVAGEREQFFGPGTRLTVL.

This clonotype was seen many times. The chain links TRBV5-1 to TRBJ2-3, with D tentatively TRBD2 (5 bases). The CDR3 runs 16 residues. Germline assignment: CDR1 SGHRS and CDR2 YFSETQ. V dropped 4 bases and J dropped 2 bases, with 17 bases sitting between them. The CDR3 spells CASSPHLDYFTDTQYF. The CDR3, as DNA: TGCGCCAGCAGCCCACACCTCGACTACTTCACAGATACGCAGTATTTT.

This clonotype was counted between two and nine times. V usage is TRBV29-1 and J usage is TRBJ2-1; 8 bases align to TRBD2. Germline V gives CDR1 SQVTM, CDR2 ANQGSEA. The CDR3 totals 14 residues. Losses at the gene ends were 1 base for V and 4 bases for J; bases not matched to a gene: 3. For the CDR3, the DNA is TGCAGCGTTGAAGTCCGGGAGGGGTACAATGAGCAGTTCTTC. It yields the protein CSVEVREGYNEQFF.

Points on this clonotype: Because the CDR3's place on the DNA is in doubt, the DNA is left out and the CDR3 is given as listed by TCRdb. The genes are TRBV29-1 and TRBJ2-2; the table names TRBD2, a call not compared with the DNA. Germline V lookup: CDR1 SQVTM, CDR2 ANQGSEA. The CDR3 comprises 17 residues, both ends counted. The CDR3 sequence: CSVDRPGLGNTGELFFF.

The V gene is TRBV6-2 or TRBV6-3, the J gene TRBJ1-1; unclear D gene. The length of the CDR3 is 11 residues. Germline lookup yields CDR1 MNHEY and CDR2 SVGEGT. Trimming removed 5 bases from V and 5 bases from J, with 6 bases in between. DNA for the CDR3: TGTGCCAGCAGTGTCGGAACTGAAGCTTTCTTT. It yields the protein CASSVGTEAFF.

This clonotype was detected ten times or more. The J gene is TRBJ2-1, the V gene TRBV12-3 or TRBV12-4; D may be TRBD2 (6 bases). This CDR3 spans 16 amino acids. V was cut by 5 bases and J by 4 bases, with 18 bases left in between. DNA for the CDR3: TGTGCCAGCAGTCTACTAGCTAAGACCCCTTACAATGAGCAGTTCTTC. Translating it yields CASSLLAKTPYNEQFF.